The 32 T cell receptor beta chains given below trace back to one sample, sequenced in a study of T and B cells in COVID-19 patients. Blood genomic DNA input for TRB amplification was about 240-550 ng. TRB rearrangements were amplified by multiplex PCR with BIOMED2 TRB-A/B primers. TCRdb reprocessed the multiplex PCR reads via MiXCR and lists one record per CDR3 protein. Of roughly 15,000 distinct CDR3 sequences in the sample, more than 25% were seen once. Sample: blood. The receptors originated from a human donor who had recovered from COVID-19.

The J gene is TRBJ1-5, the V gene TRBV7-2; D not resolved. The germline gives CDR1 SGHTA, CDR2 FQGNSA. Trimming took off 0 bases at V and 0 bases at J, with 9 bases between the two ends. The CDR3 runs to 16 residues. CDR3 in DNA: TGTGCCAGCAGCTTAGCAGGGCCCCTTAGCAATCAGCCCCAGCATTTT. It specifies CASSLAGPLSNQPQHF.

Concerning this clonotype itself: This may arise from a read error, as a much more abundant clone is one base away. CDR3 DNA: TGTGCCAGCGGCCCTGGGGGAGAGGGTGAGCAGTTCTTC. Encoded protein: CASGPGGEGEQFF. The chain links TRBV6-5 to TRBJ2-1; either TRBD1 or TRBD2 may fit D (5 bases each). V lost 8 bases, J lost 9 bases, and 17 bases lay in between. The CDR3 is 13 residues long. From germline, CDR1 is MNHEY and CDR2 SVGAGI.

Comment on this clonotype: A much more abundant neighbour one base away suggests this may be a read error. The CDR3, as DNA: TGTGCCAGCACCCCCGGGTTCGGCTCCTACGAGCAGTGCTTC. It codes for CASTPGFGSYEQCF. This chain connects TRBV27 to TRBJ2-7; no clear D gene. This CDR3 region has 14 residues. The germline V gene encodes CDR1 MNHEY and CDR2 SMNVEV (reference sequence).

V usage is TRBV12-3 or TRBV12-4 and J usage is TRBJ1-1; D is perhaps TRBD1 (6 bases). Trimming removed 7 bases from V and 5 bases from J, with 14 bases in between. This CDR3 contains 13 residues. The CDR3 nucleotides are TGTGCCAGCACCTTGAGCAGGGGAACTGAAGCTTTCTTT. Its protein is CASTLSRGTEAFF.

The genes are TRBV7-9 and TRBJ1-1; TRBD1 matches 10 bases. J lost 3 bases, V lost 5 bases, and 6 bases had no gene match. The CDR3 covers 15 residues. CDR1 is SEHNR and CDR2 is FQNEAQ in the germline V gene (reference sequence). DNA of the CDR3: TGTGCCAGCAGCACCAGGACAGGGGGTCACACTGAAGCTTTCTTT. Translation gives CASSTRTGGHTEAFF.

This clonotype is labeled as medium-sized. The V gene is TRBV29-1, the J gene TRBJ2-7; the match to TRBD2 covers 13 bases. The CDR3 has 15 amino acids. Per germline, CDR1 SQVTM and CDR2 ANQGSEA. Germline trimming cut 6 bases from V and 5 bases from J; bases unmatched to any gene: 10. CDR3 residues: CSVGLAGDSADEQYF. CDR3 bases: TGCAGCGTCGGACTAGCGGGAGATAGTGCGGACGAGCAGTACTTC.

The CDR3 nucleotides are TGTGCCAGTCGATCCGAGACAAGGAATCAGCCCCAGCATTTT. Amino acid sequence: CASRSETRNQPQHF. The rearrangement uses TRBV19 and TRBJ1-5; no reliable D call. Trimming took off 8 bases at V and 4 bases at J, with 15 bases between the two ends. There are 14 residues in the CDR3. Germline-derived CDR1 and CDR2 are LNHDA and SQIVND (reference sequence).

V gene TRBV6-5 combines with J gene TRBJ2-7, with 7 bases fitting TRBD1. J was trimmed by 5 bases and V by 8 bases; bases with no gene match: 6. Germline values: CDR1 MNHEY, CDR2 SVGAGI. This CDR3 has 12 amino acids. The CDR3 reads CASGDREDEQYF. CDR3 nucleotide sequence: TGTGCCAGCGGTGACAGGGAAGACGAGCAGTACTTC.

The sample holds a few counts of this clonotype. The chain employs TRBV6-1 and TRBJ1-2; D may be TRBD1 (5 bases). The CDR3 is 12 residues long. CDR1 MNHNS and CDR2 SASEGT come from the germline V gene. Deletions cut 7 bases from V and 2 bases from J, with 8 bases between. The CDR3 coding sequence is TGTGCCAGCAAGGGGCCCAACTATGGCTACACCTTC. Protein sequence: CASKGPNYGYTF.

This clonotype was observed a few times. The chain has TRBV18 and TRBJ2-1, with 9 bases aligning to TRBD1. Germline V lookup: CDR1 KGHSH, CDR2 LQKENI. The CDR3 length is 16 residues. The J segment lost 8 bases and the V segment lost 3 bases, leaving 11 bases of the junction unmatched. The CDR3 here is CASSPLRDRVVDEQFF. The CDR3 region has the DNA TGTGCCAGCTCACCTCTCCGGGACAGGGTAGTTGATGAGCAGTTCTTC.

This clonotype appeared a single time. The rearrangement joins TRBV12-3 or TRBV12-4 to TRBJ2-2; D remains ambiguous. The germline V and J ends were trimmed by 6 bases and 4 bases, with 15 bases remaining between them. The CDR3 totals 15 residues. The CDR3 sequence is CASRRESRLTGELFF. The CDR3, as DNA: TGTGCCAGCAGGCGAGAGTCTAGGCTCACCGGGGAGCTGTTTTTT.

This clonotype appeared a few times. The chain recombines TRBV27 with TRBJ2-1, with 8 nucleotides matching TRBD2. Trimming at V came to 8 bases and at J to 7 bases, leaving 13 bases not matched to a gene. Germline loops: CDR1 MNHEY, CDR2 SMNVEV (reference sequence). CDR3 size: 15 residues. In DNA form, the CDR3 reads TGTGCCAGCGCCCGGGGGGGGGGGGCGCGTAATGAGCAGTTCTTC. Translation: CASARGGGARNEQFF.

By sample share, this clonotype is medium-sized (0.01 to 0.1%). CDR3 DNA: TGCAGCGTTGAACAGGGGAACTATGGCTACACCTTC. This translates into CSVEQGNYGYTF. This sequence joins TRBV29-1 and TRBJ1-2, with D maybe TRBD1 (6 bases). The V and J ends lost 2 bases and 2 bases respectively, with 6 bases between them. CDR1 and CDR2 from the germline V gene are SQVTM and ANQGSEA. This CDR3 has 12 residues.

Only a few counts were recorded for this clonotype. This chain links TRBV6-5 with TRBJ2-1, with TRBD1 identical over 10 bases. Germline V gene lookup returns CDR1 MNHEY and CDR2 SVGAGI. CDR3 size: 15 residues. The V segment lost 2 bases and the J segment 5 bases; nucleotides outside the gene matches: 3. CDR3 nucleotides: TGTGCCAGCAGTTACCGGGACAGGGGTAACAATGAGCAGTTCTTC. As protein: CASSYRDRGNNEQFF.

This clonotype is medium-sized by share. V gene TRBV15 combines with J gene TRBJ2-2, with D possibly matching TRBD1 (6 bases). Trimming took off 8 bases at V and 0 bases at J, with 13 bases between the two ends. The CDR3 contains 15 residues. Per germline, CDR1 LNHNV and CDR2 YYDKDF (reference sequence). The CDR3 DNA sequence: TGTGCCACCTCGACAGGACAAACGAACACCGGGGAGCTGTTTTTT. It encodes CATSTGQTNTGELFF.

On this clonotype: A much larger clone differs from this one at a single base, so this may be a read error. The V and J genes are TRBV19 and TRBJ1-6; no definite D call. The germline V gene encodes CDR1 LNHDA and CDR2 SQIVND (reference sequence). This CDR3 has 13 amino acids. The CDR3 here is CVSSLERNSPLHF. CDR3 in DNA: TGTGTCAGTAGCCTCGAAAGGAATTCACCCCTCCACTTT.

The chain carries TRBV12-3 or TRBV12-4 and TRBJ2-6; maybe TRBD2 (6 bases). V lost 7 bases and J lost 0, with 16 bases in between. CDR3 length equals 17 residues. CDR3 DNA: TGTGCCAGCACCTGGGGGGTGTTTAGCTCTGGGGCCAACGTCCTGACTTTC. This encodes CASTWGVFSSGANVLTF.

V usage is TRBV5-6 and J usage is TRBJ1-1; D gene uncertain. Germline CDR1 SGHDT, CDR2 YYEEEE. Trimming left V 4 bases short and J 1 base short, with 8 bases between. The CDR3 has 13 amino acids. The CDR3 reads CASSTDPNTEAFF. The DNA of the CDR3 is TGTGCCAGCAGCACCGACCCGAACACTGAAGCTTTCTTT.

By share of the sample, this clonotype is medium-sized. The chain couples TRBV30 to TRBJ2-2, with TRBD1 identical over 7 bases. The V and J ends lost 3 bases and 7 bases, in that order; junction bases with no gene match: 5. The germline CDR1 and CDR2 sequences are GTSNPN and SVGIG (reference sequence). The CDR3 extends over 13 amino acids. The DNA of the CDR3 is TGTGCCTGGAGGGGACAGAGGGACGGGGAGCTGTTTTTT. It codes for CAWRGQRDGELFF.

J is TRBJ2-5 and V is TRBV29-1; TRBD1 aligns across 7 bases. The J segment lost 5 bases and the V segment lost 7 bases, leaving 1 base of the junction unmatched. The CDR3 loop spans 10 amino acids. Per the germline V gene, CDR1 is SQVTM and CDR2 is ANQGSEA. CDR3 protein: CSGQGETQYF. The CDR3 nucleotides are TGCAGCGGACAGGGCGAGACCCAGTACTTC.

The chain recombines TRBV6-2 or TRBV6-3 with TRBJ2-7; 9 bases fit TRBD1. Germline loops: CDR1 MNHEY, CDR2 SVGEGT. The CDR3 consists of 17 residues. J gave up 2 bases and V 6 bases, and 14 bases lay outside the gene matches. The CDR3 spells CASSTSNSGTGPYEQYF. In DNA form, the CDR3 reads TGTGCCAGCAGCACGTCAAACTCCGGGACAGGGCCCTACGAGCAGTACTTC.

V and J are TRBV12-3 or TRBV12-4 and TRBJ2-2; D is ambiguous. The V end lost 2 bases, the J end lost 8 bases, and 6 bases lay between the germline ends. The CDR3 extends over 12 amino acids. The CDR3 coding sequence is TGTGCCAGCAGTTTAATAGGAGGGGAGCTGTTTTTT. This translates into CASSLIGGELFF.

Ten or more counts support this clonotype. This chain joins TRBV27 and TRBJ2-1; D may be TRBD1 (5 bases). Trimming removed 5 bases at V and 5 bases at J, with 22 bases between. The CDR3 is made up of 17 amino acids. Looked up from germline, CDR1 is MNHEY and CDR2 is SMNVEV (reference sequence). The CDR3 protein is CASSISNQGRVNNEQFF. The CDR3 DNA reads as TGTGCCAGCAGTATCTCCAATCAGGGAAGGGTCAACAATGAGCAGTTCTTC.

This clonotype is deemed medium-sized (0.01 to 0.1%). The rearrangement joins TRBV12-3 or TRBV12-4 to TRBJ2-7; maybe TRBD2 (5 bases). This CDR3 has 13 residues. Trimming took 2 bases from V and 1 from J, leaving 6 bases between them. CDR3 sequence reads: CASSLSGSYEQYF. The CDR3 coding sequence is TGTGCCAGCAGTTTAAGCGGATCCTACGAGCAGTACTTC.

The CDR3 sequence is CASSPQTGETEAFF. DNA of the CDR3: TGTGCCAGCTCACCCCAGACAGGGGAGACTGAAGCTTTCTTT. The V and J genes are TRBV18 and TRBJ1-1; TRBD1 aligns across 8 bases. Trimming at V came to 3 bases and at J to 5 bases, leaving 5 bases not matched to a gene. Germline V lookup: CDR1 KGHSH, CDR2 LQKENI. This CDR3 has 14 amino acids.

CDR3 nucleotide sequence: TGTGCCAGCAGTCAGGGCATGAACACTGAAGCTTTCTTT. This encodes CASSQGMNTEAFF. This chain joins TRBV7-6 and TRBJ1-1, with D possibly matching TRBD1 (5 bases). CDR1 and CDR2 (germline): SGHVS, FNYEAQ. CDR3 size: 13 residues. V was clipped by 6 bases and J by 0 bases, with 8 bases between them.

This rearrangement joins TRBV6-1 to TRBJ1-4; 7 bases agree with TRBD1. Trimming at V came to 2 bases and at J to 4 bases, leaving 7 bases not matched to a gene. The CDR3 covers 16 residues. Germline V gene lookup returns CDR1 MNHNS and CDR2 SASEGT. The CDR3: CASSEWGQRINEKLFF. In DNA, the CDR3 is TGTGCCAGCAGTGAATGGGGACAGAGAATTAATGAAAAACTGTTTTTT.

The CDR3 sequence is CSVEGQGAYEQYF. CDR3 sequence (DNA): TGCAGCGTTGAAGGGCAGGGGGCCTACGAGCAGTACTTC. The genes are TRBV29-1 and TRBJ2-7; 7 bases fit TRBD1. The CDR3 has 13 residues. The J segment lost 2 bases and the V segment lost 1 base, leaving 2 bases of the junction unmatched. In germline, CDR1 is SQVTM, CDR2 ANQGSEA.

The sample holds one count of this clonotype. The chain employs TRBV20-1 and TRBJ1-4; a weak D match, TRBD1 (5 bases). Looked up from germline, CDR1 is DFQATT and CDR2 is SNEGSKA (reference sequence). V lost 7 bases and J 4 bases, leaving 13 bases between the germline ends. This CDR3 region has 13 residues. CDR3 coding DNA: TGCAGTGGGGTCGGGGGGTTTAATGAAAAACTGTTTTTT. It specifies CSGVGGFNEKLFF.

This clonotype was observed a handful of times. This rearrangement joins TRBV5-5 to TRBJ1-4; 7 bases agree with TRBD1. The CDR3 is 15 residues long. Per the germline V gene, CDR1 is SGHKS and CDR2 is YYEKEE (reference sequence). With 2 bases clipped from V and 2 bases from J, the junction kept 3 bases outside the gene matches. In DNA form, the CDR3 reads TGTGCCAGCAGCTTACAGGGGAGGACTAATGAAAAACTGTTTTTT. Residues: CASSLQGRTNEKLFF.

The table lists this clonotype with a few counts. The chain couples TRBV18 to TRBJ2-7; D unclear. Looked up from germline, CDR1 is KGHSH and CDR2 is LQKENI. V shed 1 base and J shed 2 bases, with 12 bases lying between them. This CDR3 comprises 15 residues. The CDR3 DNA sequence: TGTGCCAGCTCACCACTCTCGGCTACCCCCTACGAGCAGTACTTC. Translated: CASSPLSATPYEQYF. Looking up the rest from reference TRBV18 and TRBJ2-7 gives the full variable domain: NAGVMQNPRHLVRRRGQEARLRCSPMKGHSHVYWYRQLPEEGLKFMVYLQKENIIDESGMPKERFSAEFPKEGPSILRIQQVVRGDSAAYFCASSPLSATPYEQYFGPGTRLTVT.

By its share, this clonotype is medium-sized (0.01 to 0.1%). The rearrangement joins TRBV19 to TRBJ2-2, with a possible D match to TRBD1 (6 bases). The V gene lost 4 bases and the J gene lost 6 bases, with 15 bases spanning the gap. The CDR3 is made up of 15 amino acids. Germline V CDR1 and CDR2: LNHDA, SQIVND (reference sequence). CDR3 in DNA: TGTGCCAGTAGTAAAGTTCAGGGGTGGGCCGGGGAGCTGTTTTTT. It encodes CASSKVQGWAGELFF.